A selection of T cell receptor beta chains follows, all from one sample in a study of T cells in localized non-small cell lung cancer. Profiled with immunoSEQ multiplex PCR; TCRdb holds only in-frame clones, not every one. The table records about 25,000 clones, 92% of them present only once. Sample: peripheral blood, taken before any cancer treatment. Receptor source: a woman aged 35-75 years with stage I lung adenocarcinoma. The CDR3 runs from the conserved cysteine through the conserved F or W. The D gene is left open where the match is weak. Size is stated for part of the rows, as once, few or many counts, or as a class when the clone is expanded.

j_gene | v_gene | d_gene | abundance | CDR3aa | CDR3nt
TRBJ2-3 | TRBV19 | - | - | CASSWPGGTDTQYF | TGTGCCAGTAGTTGGCCAGGGGGCACAGATACGCAGTATTTT
TRBJ1-2 | TRBV15 | - | - | CATSRDYLGGYTF | TGTGCCACCAGCAGAGACTACCTGGGAGGCTACACCTTC
TRBJ2-7 | TRBV5-1 | - | - | CASSLQGAYEQYF | TGCGCCAGCAGCCTACAGGGAGCCTACGAGCAGTACTTC
TRBJ2-7 | TRBV11-2 | - | - | CASSRGRGAYEQYF | TGTGCCAGCAGCCGCGGACGGGGAGCCTACGAGCAGTACTTC
TRBJ1-1 | TRBV27 | - | - | CASSLIMNTEAFF | TGTGCCAGCAGTTTGATCATGAACACTGAAGCTTTCTTT
TRBJ1-5 | TRBV27 | - | - | CASSLSLNQPQHF | TGTGCCAGCAGTTTATCCCTCAATCAGCCCCAGCATTTT
TRBJ2-5 | TRBV28 | TRBD2 | - | CASSLWGQRGAQYF | TGTGCCAGCAGTTTATGGGGACAGCGGGGGGCCCAGTACTTC
TRBJ2-7 | TRBV18 | - | - | CASSPPGLADYEQYF | TGTGCCAGCTCACCACCGGGCCTAGCTGACTACGAGCAGTACTTC
TRBJ1-1 | TRBV29-1 | - | - | CSVGYSGWGLAFF | TGCAGCGTTGGATACAGTGGATGGGGCCTAGCTTTCTTT
TRBJ2-7 | TRBV29-1 | TRBD1 | - | CSVWLYRGRDYEQYF | TGCAGCGTCTGGCTTTACAGGGGGCGCGACTACGAGCAGTACTTC
TRBJ1-2 | TRBV9 | - | - | CASSVVDNYGYTF | TGTGCCAGCAGCGTAGTAGATAACTATGGCTACACCTTC
TRBJ1-5 | TRBV4-1 | - | - | CASSQRGGGWSNQPQHF | TGCGCCAGCAGCCAACGGGGTGGGGGATGGAGCAATCAGCCCCAGCATTTT
TRBJ2-3 | TRBV7-6 | - | - | CASSPATLARSTDTQYF | TGTGCCAGCAGCCCCGCCACCCTGGCGCGAAGCACAGATACGCAGTATTTT
TRBJ1-2 | TRBV4-1 | - | - | CASSFRWVGEYGYTF | TGCGCCAGCAGCTTTAGGTGGGTGGGGGAATATGGCTACACCTTC
TRBJ2-3 | TRBV15 | - | - | CATSSPTGEVTDTQYF | TGTGCCACCAGCAGTCCCACAGGGGAGGTGACAGATACGCAGTATTTT
TRBJ1-5 | TRBV7-9 | - | - | CASSPGRSNQPQHF | TGTGCCAGCAGCCCAGGACGGAGCAATCAGCCCCAGCATTTT
TRBJ2-1 | TRBV6-7 | - | once | CAGVRASSEQFF | TGTGCCGGAGTGAGGGCGAGTAGTGAGCAGTTCTTC
TRBJ2-7 | TRBV30 | - | - | CAWSVLMDEQYF | TGTGCCTGGAGTGTACTGATGGACGAGCAGTACTTC
TRBJ1-3 | TRBV5-6 | - | - | CASSLGRPGNTIYF | TGTGCCAGCAGCTTGGGGAGGCCTGGAAACACCATATATTTT
TRBJ2-3 | TRBV5-1 | - | - | CASSSTLTDTQYF | TGCGCCAGCAGCTCCACCTTAACAGATACGCAGTATTTT
TRBJ2-7 | TRBV28 | TRBD1 | - | CASSPGQSYEQYF | TGTGCCAGCAGTCCGGGACAGTCCTACGAGCAGTACTTC
TRBJ1-2 | TRBV5-4 | - | - | CASSSAWGGDGYTF | TGTGCCAGCAGTTCGGCGTGGGGGGGCGATGGCTACACCTTC
TRBJ1-2 | TRBV14 | - | - | CASSLPNRVLETF | TGTGCCAGCAGTCTCCCCAACAGGGTCTTGGAAACCTTC